The 10 T cell receptor beta chains reported below all come from one sample, sequenced in a study of blood T cell repertoires in COVID-19. Produced via immunoSEQ multiplex PCR; TCRdb's table is partial and in-frame only. The sample contains more than 85,000 clones, roughly 92% of which appear only once. The sample taken for sequencing was peripheral blood. The receptors come from a woman between 50 and 59 years old with COVID-19, enrolled during active disease.

The chain recombines TRBV2 with TRBJ2-2, with 12 bases lining up with TRBD2. The CDR3 contains 13 residues. Germline CDR1 and CDR2: SNHLY and FYNNEI. The J segment lost 5 bases and the V segment lost 11 bases, leaving 3 bases of the junction unmatched. The CDR3 protein is CALLAGGTGELFF. CDR3 nucleotides: TGTGCCTTACTAGCGGGGGGTACCGGGGAGCTGTTTTTT. Looking up the rest from reference TRBV2 and TRBJ2-2 gives the full variable domain: EPEVTQTPSHQVTQMGQEVILRCVPISNHLYFYWYRQILGQKVEFLVSFYNNEISEKSEIFDDQFSVERPDGSNFTLKIRSTKLEDSAMYFCALLAGGTGELFFGEGSRLTVL.

The chain links TRBV28 to TRBJ2-3; 8 positions agree with TRBD2. CDR1 and CDR2 (germline): MDHEN, SYDVKM. J gave up 7 bases and V 6 bases, and 9 bases lay outside the gene matches. The CDR3 is 14 residues long. CDR3 in amino acids: CASSESGTRNTQYF. Here the CDR3 DNA reads TGTGCCAGCAGCGAAAGCGGGACTAGGAATACGCAGTATTTT.

The chain combines TRBV28 with TRBJ2-7; 9 nucleotides line up with TRBD1. The CDR3 extends over 14 amino acids. Germline V gene lookup returns CDR1 MDHEN and CDR2 SYDVKM. V trimming: 9 bases; J trimming: 7 bases; junction bases outside the gene matches: 13. This chain's CDR3 is CASGRTGVGGEQYV. The CDR3, as DNA: TGTGCCAGTGGTCGGACAGGGGTCGGCGGAGAGCAGTACGTC.

The chain employs TRBV4-3 and TRBJ1-1; 8 positions match TRBD1. The CDR3 is 15 residues long. Germline CDR1 reads LGHNA; CDR2 reads YSLEER. The J segment lost 5 bases and the V segment lost 6 bases, leaving 11 bases of the junction unmatched. The DNA for the CDR3 is TGCGCCAGCAGTCATTTACAGGGGGGGAGGACTGAAGCTTTCTTT. Residues: CASSHLQGGRTEAFF.

The chain links TRBV6-6 to TRBJ1-4; a possible D gene is TRBD1 (6 bases). Looked up from germline, CDR1 is MNHNY and CDR2 is SVGAGI (reference sequence). This CDR3 region has 14 residues. V lost 6 bases and J 6 bases, leaving 14 bases between the germline ends. Here the CDR3 DNA reads TGTGCCAGCAGGGTCAGGGGCGGAGATGAAAAACTGTTTTTT. Translating gives CASRVRGGDEKLFF.

This clone was observed a single time. The CDR3 region is CASSFTSGASYEQYF. DNA for the CDR3: TGTGCCAGCAGCTTTACTAGCGGGGCCTCCTACGAGCAGTACTTC. The rearrangement joins TRBV11-2 to TRBJ2-7; TRBD2 matches 10 bases. Germline assignment: CDR1 SGHAT and CDR2 FQNNGV. Germline trimming cut 3 bases from V and 0 bases from J; bases unmatched to any gene: 2. The CDR3 has 15 residues. The whole variable domain, filled in from reference TRBV11-2 and TRBJ2-7, reads EAGVAQSPRYKIIEKRQSVAFWCNPISGHATLYWYQQILGQGPKLLIQFQNNGVVDDSQLPKDRFSAERLKGVDSTLKIQPAKLEDSAVYLCASSFTSGASYEQYFGPGTRLTVT.

The gene calls are TRBV7-2 and TRBJ1-6, with D possibly being TRBD1 (6 bases). CDR1 is SGHTA, CDR2 FQGNSA, per germline. This CDR3 is built from 17 residues. The V end was cut by 6 bases, the J end by 7 bases, with 22 bases between. CDR3 DNA: TGTGCCAGCAGTTCGTCGCTAAAACAGGGCCTGAATTCACCCCTCCACTTT. As protein: CASSSSLKQGLNSPLHF.

The chain recombines TRBV6-1 with TRBJ1-1; D perhaps matches TRBD1 (6 bases). The CDR3 is 14 amino acids. V lost 2 bases to trimming and J lost 4 bases, with 11 bases between them. Germline V gives CDR1 MNHNS, CDR2 SASEGT. The CDR3 loop reads CASSEIWGRTEAFF. As DNA, the CDR3 is TGTGCCAGCAGTGAAATATGGGGGCGCACTGAAGCTTTCTTT.

The chain couples TRBV5-4 to TRBJ1-2, with TRBD1 matching over 7 bases. This CDR3 has 16 residues. The germline CDR1 and CDR2 sequences are SGHNT and YYREEE (reference sequence). With 4 bases clipped from V and 2 bases from J, the junction kept 11 bases outside the gene matches. The CDR3 region is CASSREDRRLNYGYTF. DNA for the CDR3: TGTGCCAGCAGCCGCGAGGACAGGCGTTTAAACTATGGCTACACCTTC.

This clone showed up just once. This sequence joins TRBV7-8 and TRBJ2-4; D not certain. The CDR3 has 16 residues. Germline CDR1 SGHVS, CDR2 FQNEAQ. With 0 bases removed from V and 0 bases from J, the gap between germline ends came to 9 bases. CDR3 DNA sequence: TGTGCCAGCAGCTTAGCTAGAGTATCAGCCAAAAACATTCAGTACTTC. It specifies CASSLARVSAKNIQYF.